Sequencing of this TCR beta chain was carried out in a study of lymphopenia after photon versus proton radiotherapy. Measured with immunoSEQ multiplex PCR; TCRdb has only the in-frame clones, and not every one. The table includes roughly 25,000 clones, approximately 88% detected once. Looked up from germline, CDR1 is ENHRY and CDR2 is SYGVKD. There are 15 residues in the CDR3. V lost 11 bases, J lost 2 bases, and 5 bases stayed unmatched. The sequenced sample was peripheral blood, obtained from a patient treated with photon-based radiotherapy. The clonotype comes from a man between 45 and 60 years old with gastric cancer. The chain couples TRBV10-3 to TRBJ2-2; TRBD2 agrees at 13 bases. CDR3 coding DNA: TGTGCCGCCCGGACTAGCGGGGGTAACACCGGGGAGCTGTTTTTT. This sequence encodes CAARTSGGNTGELFF.